This T cell receptor beta chain was identified in a study of T cells in Graves' hyperthyroidism and ophthalmopathy. For the study at large: The blood sample was taken at first diagnosis, before treatment began.

Looked up from germline, CDR1 is MNHNS and CDR2 is SASEGT. This CDR3 contains 15 residues. V was trimmed by 7 bases and J by 4 bases, leaving 14 bases between them. TCR beta CDR3 region amplification was performed from RNA transcripts. In the first-round RT-PCR of the TCR CDR3, the HTBI primer set was used. TCRdb ran MiXCR on the multiplex PCR reads and lists one entry per CDR3 protein. The data show about 640,000 distinct CDR3 sequences, roughly 20% seen once. Exclusions: uncontrolled infection, other autoimmune disease, pregnancy, lactation. Clinical symptoms, serum thyroxine, TRAb, thyroid ultrasound and orbital computed tomography informed diagnoses. This clonotype was seen a handful of times. Its antigen is as yet unknown. Overall study results and limits: Expanded thyroid clonotypes (above 0.001) were mostly also found in blood.

Sequenced material: blood. This clonotype was sampled from a man aged 30-40 years with Graves' ophthalmopathy. This chain connects TRBV6-1 to TRBJ1-6, with D perhaps matching TRBD1 (6 bases). The CDR3 DNA is TGTGCCAGCAATAGGGGGGGAAAATATAATTCACCCCTCCACTTT. This sequence encodes CASNRGGKYNSPLHF.